The 28 T cell receptor beta chains below all came from one sample that was sequenced in a study of neoadjuvant nivolumab and ipilimumab in lung cancer. TCRdb's copy holds only in-frame clones and misses some; the assay was immunoSEQ multiplex PCR. The table lists 25,000 to 35,000 clones, about nine tenths of them singletons. Material: peripheral blood, obtained after neoadjuvant nivolumab, alone or with ipilimumab, at or shortly before surgery. All receptors derive from an adult with non-small cell lung cancer.

V gene TRBV27 combines with J gene TRBJ2-1, with TRBD2 matching 14 bases. V gave up 2 bases and J gave up 5 bases; unmatched junction bases: 5. Per the germline V gene, CDR1 is MNHEY and CDR2 is SMNVEV (reference sequence). The CDR3 is 17 amino acids. DNA for the CDR3: TGTGCCAGCAGTTTACGGACTAGCGGGGGGATAAACAATGAGCAGTTCTTC. Its protein is CASSLRTSGGINNEQFF.

This chain joins TRBV6-1 and TRBJ2-7; perhaps TRBD1 as D (5 bases). With 3 bases removed from V and 9 bases from J, the gap between germline ends came to 9 bases. Germline lookup yields CDR1 MNHNS and CDR2 SASEGT. CDR3 length: 11 residues. The CDR3 sequence: CASSDRGWQYF. The CDR3 DNA reads as TGTGCCAGCAGTGATAGGGGCTGGCAGTACTTC.

The chain has TRBV6-1 and TRBJ2-7; TRBD1 matches 9 bases. Germline loops: CDR1 MNHNS, CDR2 SASEGT. CDR3 length: 14 amino acids. The V segment lost 5 bases and the J segment 6 bases; nucleotides outside the gene matches: 8. The CDR3 sequence: CASSPGDRDSEQYF. DNA for the CDR3: TGTGCCAGCAGTCCAGGGGACAGGGACAGCGAGCAGTACTTC.

This chain joins TRBV7-8 and TRBJ1-5, with TRBD1 as a possible D gene (5 bases). Trimming removed 3 bases at V and 1 base at J, with 10 bases between. Germline CDR1 is SGHVS and CDR2 is FQNEAQ. This CDR3 is built from 15 residues. Here the CDR3 reads CASSLLGGSNQPQHF. The CDR3 coding sequence is TGTGCCAGCAGCTTGCTTGGGGGGAGCAATCAGCCCCAGCATTTT.

The V and J genes are TRBV18 and TRBJ1-2, with TRBD1 as a possible D gene (5 bases). Looked up from germline, CDR1 is KGHSH and CDR2 is LQKENI. Trimming cost V 6 bases and J 2 bases, with 7 bases left between them. The CDR3 contains 12 residues. In DNA form, the CDR3 reads TGTGCCAGCTCTGACAGAAACTATGGCTACACCTTC. Translation: CASSDRNYGYTF.

The J gene is TRBJ2-7, the V gene TRBV2, with TRBD2 matching 7 bases. V lost 11 bases and J lost 6; bases outside the gene matches: 10. This CDR3 has 12 amino acids. CDR1 and CDR2 (germline): SNHLY, FYNNEI. The CDR3 bases are TGTGCCCGCGGGGAGGGAGCTGGCGAGCAGTACTTC. The encoded protein is CARGEGAGEQYF.

The V call is TRBV7-2, the J call TRBJ1-2; D is unresolved. Germline CDR1 SGHTA, CDR2 FQGNSA. V was pared by 0 bases and J by 4 bases, with 12 bases between. This CDR3 is built from 15 residues. CDR3 sequence (DNA): TGTGCCAGCAGCTTAGCGCATAAGGGCCCCTATGGCTACACCTTC. Encoded protein: CASSLAHKGPYGYTF.

This sequence joins TRBV6-1 and TRBJ2-5; no firm D call. CDR1 and CDR2 from the germline V gene are MNHNS and SASEGT. Trimming removed 6 bases from V and 0 bases from J, with 5 bases in between. The CDR3 sequence is 12 residues long. CDR3 amino acids: CASSRYQETQYF. The CDR3 DNA follows: TGTGCCAGCAGCAGGTACCAAGAGACCCAGTACTTC.

This clone has just one count. The rearrangement uses TRBV4-2 and TRBJ1-2; unclear D gene. The germline gives CDR1 LGHNA, CDR2 YNFKEQ. CDR3 length: 15 residues. The V end was cut by 2 bases, the J end by 4 bases, with 14 bases between. CDR3 nucleotide sequence: TGTGCCAGCAGCCAATATGGGCCTGACCTCTATGGCTACACCTTC. This sequence encodes CASSQYGPDLYGYTF.

The rearrangement links TRBV18 to TRBJ2-1, with D perhaps matching TRBD1 or TRBD2 (6 bases each). The CDR3 length is 16 residues. V shed 0 bases and J shed 2 bases, with 11 bases lying between them. The germline V gene encodes CDR1 KGHSH and CDR2 LQKENI. CDR3 nucleotides: TGTGCCAGCTCACCACCGTCGGGGGCCCCCTACAATGAGCAGTTCTTC. The encoded protein is CASSPPSGAPYNEQFF. The full variable domain, rest sourced from reference TRBV18 and TRBJ2-1, is NAGVMQNPRHLVRRRGQEARLRCSPMKGHSHVYWYRQLPEEGLKFMVYLQKENIIDESGMPKERFSAEFPKEGPSILRIQQVVRGDSAAYFCASSPPSGAPYNEQFFGPGTRLTVL.

The chain links TRBV6-6 to TRBJ2-7, with 8 bases aligning to TRBD2. This CDR3 has 15 residues. Germline CDR1 is MNHNY and CDR2 is SVGAGI (reference sequence). V shed 0 bases and J 4 bases; nucleotides not matched to a gene: 5. As DNA, the CDR3 is TGTGCCAGCAGTTACTCGTGGCGGGGGGTTTACGAGCAGTACTTC. It translates to CASSYSWRGVYEQYF.

The chain is built from TRBV5-6 and TRBJ2-2; TRBD2 agrees at 8 bases. J gave up 6 bases and V 4 bases, and 11 bases lay outside the gene matches. Per the germline V gene, CDR1 is SGHDT and CDR2 is YYEEEE. This CDR3 spans 16 amino acids. CDR3: CASSQIGLAGSGELFF. The CDR3 nucleotides are TGTGCCAGCAGCCAAATCGGCTTAGCGGGATCCGGGGAGCTGTTTTTT.

This chain uses TRBV11-1 with TRBJ1-1, with D possibly being TRBD1 (5 bases). The CDR3 has 14 amino acids. The V gene's germline CDR1 is SGHAT and CDR2 FQDESV (reference sequence). Trimming removed 5 bases from V and 5 bases from J, with 15 bases in between. This CDR3 is CASSPEVGHTEAFF. The CDR3 DNA reads as TGTGCCAGCAGCCCTGAAGTGGGGCATACTGAAGCTTTCTTT. The full variable domain, in which reference TRBV11-1 and TRBJ1-1 provide the parts outside the CDR3, is EAEVAQSPRYKITEKSQAVAFWCDPISGHATLYWYRQILGQGPELLVQFQDESVVDDSQLPKDRFSAERLKGVDSTLKIQPAELGDSAMYLCASSPEVGHTEAFFGQGTRLTVV.

The gene calls are TRBV18 and TRBJ1-2; D gene uncertain. Germline V gene sequence: CDR1 KGHSH, CDR2 LQKENI. Trimming took 2 bases from V and 1 from J, leaving 11 bases between them. This CDR3 spans 15 amino acids. CDR3 nucleotide sequence: TGTGCCAGCTCACCAGGGATCACCCGTAACTATGGCTACACCTTC. It is translated as CASSPGITRNYGYTF.

V and J are TRBV11-2 and TRBJ1-4; 8 nucleotides match TRBD1. The CDR3 extends over 16 amino acids. Germline assignment: CDR1 SGHAT and CDR2 FQNNGV. V shed 3 bases, J shed 4 bases, and the junction held 7 bases outside the gene matches. DNA for the CDR3: TGTGCCAGCAGCTTTCAGACGGGACAGGATAATGAAAAACTGTTTTTT. This translates into CASSFQTGQDNEKLFF.

The rearrangement links TRBV4-2 to TRBJ1-3; possible D gene TRBD1, 5 bases. In germline, CDR1 is LGHNA, CDR2 YNFKEQ. CDR3 size: 17 residues. V shed 1 base and J shed 4 bases, with 17 bases lying between them. CDR3 coding DNA: TGTGCCAGCAGCCAAGTCGCGGGGACGTCACCCGGAAACACCATATATTTT. It yields the protein CASSQVAGTSPGNTIYF.

The chain is built from TRBV7-2 and TRBJ1-1; D remains ambiguous. V lost 1 base and J 5 bases, leaving 11 bases between the germline ends. CDR1 is SGHTA, CDR2 FQGNSA, per germline. CDR3 length equals 14 residues. The CDR3 loop is CASSLVQQGTEAFF. The CDR3 coding sequence is TGTGCCAGCAGCTTAGTTCAACAAGGTACTGAAGCTTTCTTT. Full variable domain (rest looked up from reference TRBV7-2 and TRBJ1-1): GAGVSQSPSNKVTEKGKDVELRCDPISGHTALYWYRQSLGQGLEFLIYFQGNSAPDKSGLPSDRFSAERTGGSVSTLTIQRTQQEDSAVYLCASSLVQQGTEAFFGQGTRLTVV.

The chain combines TRBV7-2 with TRBJ2-1; the D gene is possibly TRBD2 (6 bases). Germline loops: CDR1 SGHTA, CDR2 FQGNSA. V was pared by 3 bases and J by 4 bases, with 10 bases between. The CDR3 is 14 amino acids. Written as DNA, the CDR3 is TGTGCCAGCAGCTTTATTCGGGAGTACAATGAGCAGTTCTTC. As protein: CASSFIREYNEQFF.

This clone was detected once. The chain couples TRBV10-2 to TRBJ2-1; D is ambiguous. CDR3 length: 15 amino acids. The germline CDR1 and CDR2 sequences are WSHSY and SAAADI. The V end lost 5 bases, the J end lost 0 bases, and 11 bases lay between the germline ends. The CDR3 nucleotides read TGCGCCAGCAGTACTATATATAACTCCTACAATGAGCAGTTCTTC. Translated, it gives CASSTIYNSYNEQFF.

This clone showed up just once. The chain uses TRBV6-5 and TRBJ1-2; D unclear. Trimming stripped 6 bases from V and 4 bases from J, with 9 bases between. The germline CDR1 and CDR2 sequences are MNHEY and SVGAGI. The CDR3 has 12 residues. The CDR3 DNA is TGTGCCAGCAGCTGGGAAGGCTATGGCTACACCTTC. It is translated as CASSWEGYGYTF.

This chain uses TRBV7-2 with TRBJ2-1; 14 nucleotides match TRBD2. The ends lost 0 bases at V and 2 bases at J; junction bases unmatched: 0. CDR1 SGHTA and CDR2 FQGNSA come from the germline V gene. CDR3 length: 17 residues. The CDR3 reads CASSLATSGGAYNEQFF. The CDR3 region has the DNA TGTGCCAGCAGCTTAGCGACTAGCGGGGGGGCCTACAATGAGCAGTTCTTC.

The chain uses TRBV19 and TRBJ2-2; 11 positions agree with TRBD2. The germline V gene has CDR1 LNHDA and CDR2 SQIVND (reference sequence). Trimming removed 8 bases from V and 4 bases from J; junction bases left unmatched: 6. This CDR3 comprises 15 residues. DNA for the CDR3: TGTGCCAGTTGGGTTAGCGGGGGGGGCACCGGGGAGCTGTTTTTT. As protein: CASWVSGGGTGELFF. Supplemented by reference TRBV19 and TRBJ2-2, the full variable domain reads DGGITQSPKYLFRKEGQNVTLSCEQNLNHDAMYWYRQDPGQGLRLIYYSQIVNDFQKGDIAEGYSVSREKKESFPLTVTSAQKNPTAFYLCASWVSGGGTGELFFGEGSRLTVL.

The rearrangement uses TRBV5-4 and TRBJ2-5; no clear D gene. CDR3 length: 14 amino acids. Germline CDR1 reads SGHNT; CDR2 reads YYREEE (reference sequence). V was clipped by 4 bases and J by 1 base, with 11 bases between them. DNA of the CDR3: TGTGCCAGCAGCCTCCGGACGGTCCAAGAGACCCAGTACTTC. It codes for CASSLRTVQETQYF. Full variable domain (remainder filled in from reference TRBV5-4 and TRBJ2-5): ETGVTQSPTHLIKTRGQQVTLRCSSQSGHNTVSWYQQALGQGPQFIFQYYREEENGRGNFPPRFSGLQFPNYSSELNVNALELDDSALYLCASSLRTVQETQYFGPGTRLLVL.

The genes are TRBV4-2 and TRBJ2-5; 11 bases are shared with TRBD2. In germline, CDR1 is LGHNA, CDR2 YNFKEQ. V shed 5 bases and J 0 bases; nucleotides not matched to a gene: 5. This CDR3 contains 16 residues. The CDR3 is CASSATGLADQETQYF. CDR3 coding DNA: TGTGCCAGCAGCGCGACGGGACTAGCGGACCAAGAGACCCAGTACTTC.

The chain employs TRBV29-1 and TRBJ2-5; D gene uncertain. Trimming removed 3 bases at V and 1 base at J, with 6 bases between. CDR1 and CDR2 (germline): SQVTM, ANQGSEA. CDR3 length: 12 amino acids. The CDR3 here is CSVDRRQETQYF. The CDR3 bases are TGCAGCGTTGACAGGCGCCAAGAGACCCAGTACTTC.

The chain employs TRBV28 and TRBJ2-2; TRBD2 is a possible D gene (5 bases). The CDR3 contains 15 residues. Germline lookup yields CDR1 MDHEN and CDR2 SYDVKM. Trimming stripped 6 bases from V and 6 bases from J, with 17 bases between. The CDR3 here is CASRPLVGRPGELFF. The CDR3 bases are TGTGCCAGCAGGCCACTGGTTGGGAGACCCGGGGAGCTGTTTTTT.

The V gene is TRBV18, the J gene TRBJ1-1; 8 nucleotides agree with TRBD1. Germline values: CDR1 KGHSH, CDR2 LQKENI. The length of the CDR3 is 16 residues. The ends lost 3 bases at V and 1 base at J; junction bases unmatched: 7. CDR3 sequence (DNA): TGTGCCAGCTCACCGTCCGGGACAGGCTCGAACACTGAAGCTTTCTTT. This encodes CASSPSGTGSNTEAFF.

The sample holds a few counts of this clone. The chain combines TRBV19 with TRBJ1-1, with a weak D call TRBD1 (5 bases). Trimming shortened V by 7 bases and J by 4 bases, and 19 bases separated the two germline ends. The germline CDR1 and CDR2 sequences are LNHDA and SQIVND (reference sequence). The CDR3 is made up of 15 amino acids. CDR3 region: CASTKQGSMGTEAFF. The CDR3 DNA follows: TGTGCCAGTACCAAGCAGGGTTCCATGGGCACTGAAGCTTTCTTT.